The 25 T cell receptor beta chains presented below share a single source sample, sequenced in a study of T cells in Graves' hyperthyroidism and ophthalmopathy. Researchers took RNA transcripts and amplified the TCR beta CDR3 regions from them. The study used the HTBI primer set for a first-round RT-PCR of the TCR CDR3. A single record per CDR3 protein comes from TCRdb applying MiXCR to the multiplex PCR reads. In the table there are roughly 570,000 distinct CDR3 sequences, around 14% of which are singletons. Material: blood. The source of these receptors is a woman in her 30s with Graves' hyperthyroidism.

This clonotype was seen more than once but under ten times. The V and J genes are TRBV6-2 or TRBV6-3 and TRBJ2-2; weak D call: TRBD2 (5 bases). V was cut by 8 bases and J by 7 bases, with 20 bases left in between. The CDR3 spans 15 residues. Germline values: CDR1 MNHEY, CDR2 SVGEGT. In DNA form, the CDR3 reads TGTGCCAGCGCCCCTGGCGGGCCCGCGGGCGGGGAGCTGTTTTTT. Its translation is CASAPGGPAGGELFF.

To note about this clonotype: The junction shows a germline mismatch at one end, possibly a read error. V gene TRBV11-1 combines with J gene TRBJ1-3; 7 positions match TRBD1. CDR3 length: 16 residues. Germline V gene sequence: CDR1 SGHAT, CDR2 FQDESV (reference sequence). CDR3 sequence: CASSQDREFSGNTIYF. Here the CDR3 DNA reads TGCGCCAGCAGCCAAGACAGGGAGTTCTCTGGAAACACCATATATTTT.

This clonotype turned up a few times. This may arise from a read error, as a much more abundant clone is one base away. The chain employs TRBV28 and TRBJ2-3; D may be TRBD1 or TRBD2 (5 bases each). Looked up from germline, CDR1 is MDHEN and CDR2 is SYDVKM. The CDR3 covers 14 residues. This chain's CDR3 is CASGSGTSTDTQCF. CDR3 nucleotide sequence: TGTGCCAGCGGATCCGGGACGAGCACAGATACGCAGTGTTTT.

The sample holds many counts of this clonotype. The chain links TRBV20-1 to TRBJ2-5, with 12 positions matching TRBD1. This CDR3 is built from 13 residues. J was trimmed by 5 bases and V by 3 bases; bases with no gene match: 1. Per the germline V gene, CDR1 is DFQATT and CDR2 is SNEGSKA (reference sequence). The CDR3 region has the DNA TGCAGTGCTAGCGGGACAGGGGGCGAGACCCAGTACTTC. This sequence encodes CSASGTGGETQYF.

This clonotype was seen repeatedly, ten times or more. The chain employs TRBV20-1 and TRBJ2-7, with TRBD2 matching over 9 bases. V lost 2 bases to trimming and J lost 6 bases; unmatched junction nucleotides: 8. Germline CDR1 and CDR2: DFQATT and SNEGSKA (reference sequence). The CDR3 spans 14 residues. The chain's CDR3 is CSARRVAGVSEQYF. CDR3 sequence (DNA): TGCAGTGCTAGACGTGTAGCGGGAGTCTCCGAGCAGTACTTC.

The chain is built from TRBV6-2 or TRBV6-3 and TRBJ1-4; D remains ambiguous. CDR1 MNHEY and CDR2 SVGEGT come from the germline V gene. The length of the CDR3 is 13 residues. V lost 7 bases, J lost 5 bases, and 11 bases lay in between. The DNA of the CDR3 is TGTGCCAGCAAGTCAGAACTAAATGAAAAACTGTTTTTT. Translated, it gives CASKSELNEKLFF.

This clonotype has a count of ten or more. The chain links TRBV6-2 or TRBV6-3 to TRBJ1-5, with D perhaps TRBD1 (5 bases). Between the trimmed V and J ends, which lost 1 base and 0 bases, there was a span of 19 bases. Germline values: CDR1 MNHEY, CDR2 SVGEGT. The length of the CDR3 is 19 residues. CDR3 sequence reads: CASSYFTDAGRNSNQPQHF. The CDR3 DNA is TGTGCCAGCAGTTACTTCACGGACGCGGGGCGTAATAGCAATCAGCCCCAGCATTTT.

This rearrangement joins TRBV29-1 to TRBJ1-2, with 10 positions matching TRBD1. The V gene end was trimmed by 6 bases and the J gene end by 8 bases; junction bases not matched to a gene: 9. The CDR3 is made up of 13 amino acids. The germline gives CDR1 SQVTM, CDR2 ANQGSEA. The CDR3 DNA sequence: TGCAGCGTCGAGACCGGGACAGGGGTAGGCTACACCTTC. Protein: CSVETGTGVGYTF. Full variable domain (outside the CDR3, taken from reference TRBV29-1 and TRBJ1-2): SAVISQKPSRDICQRGTSLTIQCQVDSQVTMMFWYRQQPGQSLTLIATANQGSEATYESGFVIDKFPISRPNLTFSTLTVSNMSPEDSSIYLCSVETGTGVGYTFGSGTRLTVV.

There are a few counts of this clonotype. The V gene is TRBV20-1, the J gene TRBJ2-3; 7 bases are a match to TRBD2. Trimming removed 0 bases from V and 0 bases from J; junction bases left unmatched: 6. The germline gives CDR1 DFQATT, CDR2 SNEGSKA (reference sequence). CDR3 length: 16 residues. CDR3 region: CSAREGWEGSTDTQYF. The CDR3 nucleotides read TGCAGTGCTAGAGAGGGGTGGGAGGGGAGCACAGATACGCAGTATTTT.

This clonotype was observed at least ten times. The gene calls are TRBV7-3 and TRBJ2-1; weak D call: TRBD2 (6 bases). This CDR3 is built from 15 residues. CDR1 is SGHTA, CDR2 FQGTGA, per germline. Trimming removed 3 bases from V and 3 bases from J, with 12 bases in between. In DNA, the CDR3 is TGTGCCAGCAGCTTGAGACGCGGGGACTACAATGAGCAGTTCTTC. This codes for CASSLRRGDYNEQFF.

V usage is TRBV11-3 and J usage is TRBJ2-3; 16 positions match TRBD2. V lost 4 bases and J lost 5; bases outside the gene matches: 6. Germline V gives CDR1 SGHNT, CDR2 YENEEA. The CDR3 runs to 17 residues. DNA for the CDR3: TGTGCCAGCAGCTCGGGACTAGCGGGAGGGGGGGGAGATACGCAGTATTTT. This sequence encodes CASSSGLAGGGGDTQYF.

A remark on this clonotype: A single base separates this from a much larger clone, so it may be a read error. This rearrangement joins TRBV27 to TRBJ2-7; the D is unclear. In germline, CDR1 is MNHEY, CDR2 SMNVEV (reference sequence). This CDR3 region has 13 residues. This chain's CDR3 is CASWSTPSYEQHF. The CDR3 coding sequence is TGTGCCAGCTGGAGCACCCCATCCTACGAGCAGCACTTC.

The V and J genes are TRBV7-3 and TRBJ2-1, with TRBD1 identical over 7 bases. CDR1 SGHTA and CDR2 FQGTGA come from the germline V gene. V lost 3 bases, J lost 1 base, and 6 bases stayed unmatched. There are 16 residues in the CDR3. The CDR3 DNA is TGTGCCAGCAGCTTCCGCAGGGGGAATTCCTACAATGAGCAGTTCTTC. Translated: CASSFRRGNSYNEQFF.

This clonotype was counted ten times or more. This chain connects TRBV7-6 to TRBJ1-1, with D perhaps TRBD1 (5 bases). The CDR3 totals 16 residues. Trimming took 5 bases from V and 0 from J, leaving 16 bases between them. Per germline, CDR1 SGHVS and CDR2 FNYEAQ. CDR3 sequence reads: CASSIGPQQVNTEAFF. CDR3 sequence (DNA): TGTGCCAGCAGCATAGGCCCTCAACAGGTGAACACTGAAGCTTTCTTT.

This clonotype has a handful of counts. This chain links TRBV6-2 or TRBV6-3 with TRBJ2-1; 7 positions agree with TRBD2. Unmatched junction bases numbered 13, after V lost 5 bases and J lost 0 bases. Per germline, CDR1 MNHEY and CDR2 SVGEGT. This CDR3 has 18 amino acids. The DNA of the CDR3 is TGTGCCAGCAGTCACCCGGTTGGCGGGGGTTCCTCCTACAATGAGCAGTTCTTC. Its protein product is CASSHPVGGGSSYNEQFF.

This clonotype was seen at least ten times. V gene TRBV5-1 combines with J gene TRBJ2-2, with D possibly matching TRBD1 (6 bases). Per germline, CDR1 SGHRS and CDR2 YFSETQ. V was clipped by 7 bases and J by 6 bases, with 13 bases between them. This CDR3 spans 13 amino acids. CDR3 nucleotide sequence: TGCGCCAGCTCTCAGGGGCAGTCCGGGGAGCTGTTTTTT. Its translation: CASSQGQSGELFF.

This clonotype was seen a handful of times. The chain recombines TRBV15 with TRBJ2-3, with 16 bases lining up with TRBD2. The ends lost 5 bases at V and 2 bases at J; junction bases unmatched: 4. CDR1 is LNHNV, CDR2 YYDKDF, per germline (reference sequence). This CDR3 is 17 amino acids long. This chain's CDR3 is CATSGGTSGRATDTQYF. The CDR3 nucleotides read TGTGCCACCAGCGGAGGGACTAGCGGGAGGGCCACAGATACGCAGTATTTT.

In this sample, this clonotype turned up a few times. The chain recombines TRBV5-1 with TRBJ1-3; maybe TRBD1 (6 bases). This CDR3 is 16 amino acids long. V was shortened by 2 bases and J by 0 bases, with 12 bases between the two germline ends. Germline CDR1 SGHRS, CDR2 YFSETQ. Here the CDR3 DNA reads TGCGCCAGCAGCTTATCACAGGGAAACTCTGGAAACACCATATATTTT. Translating gives CASSLSQGNSGNTIYF.

This clonotype was recorded at least ten times. The chain is built from TRBV28 and TRBJ2-7; 10 bases fit TRBD2. CDR3 length: 14 amino acids. V gave up 3 bases and J gave up 3 bases; unmatched junction bases: 2. Germline V gene lookup returns CDR1 MDHEN and CDR2 SYDVKM. CDR3 protein: CASSLTSGLYEQYF. CDR3 sequence (DNA): TGTGCCAGCAGTTTGACTAGCGGGCTCTACGAGCAGTACTTC.

This clonotype was observed a handful of times. The rearrangement joins TRBV24-1 to TRBJ2-1; D uncertain. Germline CDR1 KGHDR, CDR2 SFDVKD. This CDR3 region has 12 residues. Trimming removed 9 bases at V and 6 bases at J, with 11 bases between. CDR3 residues: CATGGRGNEQFF. The CDR3, as DNA: TGTGCCACCGGCGGTCGCGGCAATGAGCAGTTCTTC.

The rearrangement joins TRBV11-2 to TRBJ2-1; 7 positions agree with TRBD2. Germline V gene lookup returns CDR1 SGHAT and CDR2 FQNNGV. The ends lost 5 bases at V and 4 bases at J; junction bases unmatched: 14. The CDR3 loop spans 17 amino acids. The CDR3 bases are TGTGCCAGCAGCCCTATCTCGGCTAGCGGAGTATACAATGAGCAGTTCTTC. Translation gives CASSPISASGVYNEQFF.

The rearrangement links TRBV30 to TRBJ2-2; 13 nucleotides align to TRBD2. There are 16 residues in the CDR3. J gave up 0 bases and V 5 bases, and 3 bases lay outside the gene matches. Germline V gives CDR1 GTSNPN, CDR2 SVGIG (reference sequence). This CDR3 reads CAWSGLAGTNTGELFF. The CDR3 DNA is TGTGCCTGGTCGGGACTAGCGGGAACGAACACCGGGGAGCTGTTTTTT.

The chain links TRBV7-9 to TRBJ2-3, with D possibly TRBD1 on 6 matching bases. The germline gives CDR1 SEHNR, CDR2 FQNEAQ (reference sequence). CDR3 length: 14 residues. Trimming took off 11 bases at V and 2 bases at J, with 17 bases between the two ends. The DNA of the CDR3 is TGTGCCTGGAGTTGGGGGACAACCACAGATACGCAGTATTTT. Protein sequence: CAWSWGTTTDTQYF.

The V call is TRBV6-1, the J call TRBJ1-6; D perhaps matches TRBD1 (5 bases). The germline gives CDR1 MNHNS, CDR2 SASEGT. Trimming removed 7 bases from V and 10 bases from J, with 20 bases in between. The CDR3 covers 15 residues. The CDR3 DNA reads as TGTGCCAGCACTTCGGACCTCGGGGGATACTCACCCCTCCACTTT. Translation gives CASTSDLGGYSPLHF.

The chain links TRBV5-6 to TRBJ1-1; D is undetermined. The germline CDR1 and CDR2 sequences are SGHDT and YYEEEE. The CDR3 has 15 amino acids. Trimming removed 0 bases at V and 11 bases at J, with 20 bases between. CDR3 sequence: CASSLGYSSPLRAFF. The CDR3 DNA reads TGTGCCAGCAGCTTGGGGTACTCCTCACCTCTAAGGGCTTTCTTT.